The present TCR beta chain was sequenced within a study of vaccination effects on CD4 cells after COVID-19. TCRdb's copy holds only in-frame clones and misses some; the assay was immunoSEQ multiplex PCR. The top ten clones hold about a sixth of a sample with roughly 20,000 clones, about 70% of them seen once. Germline CDR1 reads KGHSH; CDR2 reads LQKENI. The CDR3 loop spans 16 amino acids. V lost 3 bases, J lost 0 bases, and 14 bases lay in between. Sequencing in the ViraFEST assay came after antigen-specific CD4+ T cells had been expanded with viral peptide pools, which were used to stimulate PBMC. Following culture for ten to eleven days, CD4+ T cells were isolated. For this clone: No antigen is known for it.

The V call is TRBV18, the J call TRBJ1-1; D is possibly TRBD1 (5 bases). The material sequenced was CD4+ T cells from PBMCs cultured with HCoV-229E spike peptides, taken before COVID-19 vaccination. The sequence came from a human donor who received a COVID-19 vaccine. CDR3 coding DNA: TGTGCCAGCTCACCGCGACAGCTTTCTATGAACACTGAAGCTTTCTTT. Amino acids: CASSPRQLSMNTEAFF.